The next 21 T cell receptor beta chains were all read from a single sample in a study of T-cell reconstitution after alpha-beta-depleted transplantation in children. Unique molecular identifiers were used in preparing the TCRbeta library. MiXCR, applied by TCRdb to the PCR reads, yields one record per CDR3 protein. There are about a million distinct CDR3 sequences in the sample; 25% to 35% occur only once, and approximately 30% lies in the top ten. The sample was PBMCs, mostly from graft donor cells, taken 360 days after TCRalphabeta/CD19-depleted stem cell transplant. The receptors were gathered from a boy younger than two who had a stem cell transplant for SCID, so the T cells may come from the graft donor.

The chain is built from TRBV10-3 and TRBJ2-7; the D is unclear. This CDR3 contains 13 residues. Deletions cut 5 bases from V and 2 bases from J, with 10 bases between. Per the germline V gene, CDR1 is ENHRY and CDR2 is SYGVKD. The CDR3 DNA sequence: TGTGCCATCAGTCGAATTGGACCCTACGAGCAGTACTTC. Residues: CAISRIGPYEQYF.

J is TRBJ2-3 and V is TRBV29-1; D is perhaps TRBD1 (6 bases). This CDR3 region has 14 residues. V lost 3 bases to trimming and J lost 5 bases, with 15 bases between them. Germline V gene lookup returns CDR1 SQVTM and CDR2 ANQGSEA. The CDR3 here is CSVDAQGRGDTQYF. The DNA of the CDR3 is TGCAGCGTTGATGCACAGGGTCGAGGAGATACGCAGTATTTT.

This clonotype was observed a single time. This chain connects TRBV6-5 to TRBJ2-1; D is perhaps TRBD1 (5 bases). CDR1 and CDR2 (germline): MNHEY, SVGAGI. This CDR3 region has 17 residues. Between the trimmed V and J ends, which lost 0 bases and 7 bases, there was a span of 19 bases. The CDR3 DNA reads TGTGCCAGCAGTTACTCGGGGTCGGACACGGGCCCGAATGAGCAGTTCTTC. The encoded protein is CASSYSGSDTGPNEQFF.

V gene TRBV4-1 combines with J gene TRBJ2-2, with D maybe TRBD1 (6 bases). Looked up from germline, CDR1 is MGHRA and CDR2 is YSYEKL. Trimming removed 2 bases at V and 5 bases at J, with 15 bases between. CDR3 size: 16 residues. CDR3 sequence: CASSQSGASRTGELFF. The CDR3 DNA reads TGCGCCAGCAGCCAATCAGGGGCGAGTAGGACCGGGGAGCTGTTTTTT.

In nucleotides, the CDR3 is TGTGCCAGCAAAGGCTCATACAAGGGAGAGCAGTACTTC. It encodes CASKGSYKGEQYF. The chain links TRBV12-3 or TRBV12-4 to TRBJ2-7; D gene ambiguous. Trimming removed 7 bases at V and 7 bases at J, with 17 bases between. The CDR3 is 13 residues long.

This clonotype was seen a few times. The rearrangement joins TRBV15 to TRBJ1-1, with D tentatively TRBD1 (5 bases). CDR3 length: 15 residues. V gave up 8 bases and J gave up 0 bases, with 16 bases separating them. Per germline, CDR1 LNHNV and CDR2 YYDKDF (reference sequence). CDR3 DNA: TGTGCCACCCACCGGGACGGATCGATGAACACTGAAGCTTTCTTT. Translation: CATHRDGSMNTEAFF.

This clonotype has a handful of counts. This rearrangement joins TRBV6-2 or TRBV6-3 to TRBJ2-1; D is uncertain. Trimming removed 0 bases at V and 10 bases at J, with 10 bases between. Germline values: CDR1 MNHEY, CDR2 SVGEGT. CDR3 size: 13 residues. CDR3 nucleotides: TGTGCCAGCAGTTACTCGATCGGCTACGAGCAGTTCTTC. It encodes CASSYSIGYEQFF.

The rearrangement uses TRBV6-5 and TRBJ2-1; D perhaps matches TRBD2 (6 bases). Trimming removed 0 bases at V and 7 bases at J, with 13 bases between. The germline V gene encodes CDR1 MNHEY and CDR2 SVGAGI. This CDR3 region has 15 residues. CDR3 protein: CASSYSASRGNEQFF. CDR3 bases: TGTGCCAGCAGTTACTCGGCCTCTCGGGGGAATGAGCAGTTCTTC.

The genes are TRBV4-2 and TRBJ2-7; D may be TRBD1 (5 bases). CDR3 length: 14 residues. Germline loops: CDR1 LGHNA, CDR2 YNFKEQ. The ends were cut back, 5 bases at V and 7 bases at J, with 18 bases in the middle. The CDR3 DNA reads as TGTGCCAGCAGCGCCCAGGGCAGGACGGGTGAGCAGTACTTC. It codes for CASSAQGRTGEQYF.

In its sample, this clonotype was seen a few times. The chain combines TRBV10-3 with TRBJ1-2; 9 bases are a match to TRBD1. J gave up 8 bases and V 10 bases, and 8 bases lay outside the gene matches. The CDR3 length is 12 residues. Germline CDR1 ENHRY, CDR2 SYGVKD. In nucleotides, the CDR3 is TGTGCCACCTCGGACAGGGGAAGAGGCTACACCTTC. As protein: CATSDRGRGYTF.

CDR3 in DNA: TGTGCCAGCTCACCAGAACAGAAAAACATTCAGTACTTC. Translating it yields CASSPEQKNIQYF. J is TRBJ2-4 and V is TRBV18; no firm D call. V lost 2 bases, J lost 4 bases, and 6 bases lay in between. Germline CDR1 and CDR2: KGHSH and LQKENI. CDR3 size: 13 residues.

Details on this clonotype: Relative to the germline gene, one junction end is altered; a read error may explain this. V usage is TRBV4-1 and J usage is TRBJ2-5; 12 bases map to TRBD2. This CDR3 is 16 amino acids long. Germline values: CDR1 MGHRA, CDR2 YSYEKL. CDR3 sequence: CANSQDLETSGGTQYF. The CDR3 DNA reads as TGCGCCAACAGCCAAGATCTAGAGACTAGCGGGGGTACCCAGTACTTC.

The V and J genes are TRBV7-8 and TRBJ1-5; TRBD1 aligns across 9 bases. With 5 bases clipped from V and 10 bases from J, the junction kept 6 bases outside the gene matches. Germline lookup yields CDR1 SGHVS and CDR2 FQNEAQ. The CDR3 covers 13 residues. CDR3 nucleotides: TGTGCCAGCAGCCCCGGGACAGGGAGCCCCCAGCATTTT. This gives the protein CASSPGTGSPQHF.

This clonotype was detected only a few times. This chain joins TRBV20-1 and TRBJ2-7; D gene unclear. V shed 2 bases and J shed 9 bases, with 14 bases lying between them. From germline, CDR1 is DFQATT and CDR2 SNEGSKA (reference sequence). CDR3 length: 12 residues. This CDR3 reads CSARQKRFVQYF. The CDR3 nucleotides read TGCAGTGCTAGACAGAAGAGGTTCGTGCAGTACTTC.

This clonotype was seen once. The V and J genes are TRBV20-1 and TRBJ2-7; 8 bases align to TRBD1. In germline, CDR1 is DFQATT, CDR2 SNEGSKA (reference sequence). Trimming at V came to 6 bases and at J to 0 bases, leaving 10 bases not matched to a gene. The CDR3 is 15 amino acids. The CDR3 protein is CSAPFGGTGSYEQYF. CDR3 nucleotides: TGCAGTGCCCCCTTTGGGGGGACAGGCTCCTACGAGCAGTACTTC.

The genes are TRBV20-1 and TRBJ1-6; D is unclear. Per the germline V gene, CDR1 is DFQATT and CDR2 is SNEGSKA (reference sequence). Deletions cut 6 bases from V and 9 bases from J, with 18 bases between. This CDR3 is 14 amino acids long. The CDR3 sequence is CSARKPRDGSPLHF. In DNA, the CDR3 is TGCAGTGCCCGCAAGCCGCGCGATGGTTCACCCCTCCACTTT.

This clonotype appeared a few times. This chain uses TRBV6-2 or TRBV6-3 with TRBJ2-1; TRBD1 matches 7 bases. Germline V CDR1 and CDR2: MNHEY, SVGEGT. This CDR3 spans 13 amino acids. With V trimmed by 7 bases and J by 10 bases, 10 bases remained unmatched. The CDR3 here is CASKGRGSKEQFF. The CDR3 DNA follows: TGTGCCAGCAAAGGCAGGGGGAGTAAGGAGCAGTTCTTC.

V gene TRBV5-1 combines with J gene TRBJ1-1; D is ambiguous. Germline lookup yields CDR1 SGHRS and CDR2 YFSETQ. Trimming stripped 2 bases from V and 3 bases from J, with 11 bases between. The CDR3 runs to 14 residues. In DNA, the CDR3 is TGCGCCAGCAGCTTTGGCAGCCCTTACACTGAAGCTTTCTTT. Protein product: CASSFGSPYTEAFF.

The chain has TRBV18 and TRBJ1-1, with D possibly being TRBD1 (5 bases). The CDR3 spans 15 residues. Germline values: CDR1 KGHSH, CDR2 LQKENI. With 5 bases removed from V and 0 bases from J, the gap between germline ends came to 13 bases. CDR3 DNA sequence: TGTGCCAGCTCAAAGCCGGGGGGGATGAACACTGAAGCTTTCTTT. Translation: CASSKPGGMNTEAFF.

The J gene is TRBJ1-4, the V gene TRBV5-5, with TRBD1 matching over 9 bases. The CDR3 spans 15 residues. V shed 3 bases and J 2 bases; nucleotides not matched to a gene: 2. Germline V CDR1 and CDR2: SGHKS, YYEKEE (reference sequence). CDR3 coding DNA: TGTGCCAGCAGCTGGGACAGGGCCACTAATGAAAAACTGTTTTTT. It translates to CASSWDRATNEKLFF.

The table lists this clonotype with a few counts. J is TRBJ2-3 and V is TRBV7-6; TRBD1 agrees at 7 bases. Germline CDR1 SGHVS, CDR2 FNYEAQ. The CDR3 contains 14 residues. V was pared by 0 bases and J by 4 bases, with 1 base of the junction left unmatched. The CDR3 DNA sequence: TGTGCCAGCAGCTTAGCCGGGACAGCAGATACGCAGTATTTT. Translating it yields CASSLAGTADTQYF.